These T cell receptor beta chains were read from a single sample in a study of graft-versus-host responses after intestinal transplantation. The table came from immunoSEQ multiplex PCR; TCRdb's copy has only in-frame clones and leaves some out. The repertoire holds approximately 6,900 clones, with roughly 25% as singletons. Sequenced material: alloreactive CD4+ T cells from a mixed lymphocyte reaction culture, taken before transplantation. Receptors originate from a human patient who was an organ donor for intestinal transplantation. Each CDR3 is given with its conserved first and last residue. A D gene is named only where the DNA matches it firmly. Where a row states a size, it is once, few, many or the class of an expanded clone; other rows omit it.

clone_size j_call v_call d_call cdr3_aa cdr3_nt
- TRBJ2-2 TRBV18 - CASSPPGTKNTGELFF TGTGCCAGCTCACCACCCGGGACAAAAAACACCGGGGAGCTGTTTTTT
- TRBJ2-1 TRBV7-9 - CASSLYSERRNEQFF TGTGCCAGCAGCCTCTACAGTGAGCGAAGGAATGAGCAGTTCTTC
medium-sized TRBJ2-2 TRBV19 - CASSKGQNTGELFF TGTGCCAGTAGTAAGGGACAGAACACCGGGGAGCTGTTTTTT
- TRBJ1-1 TRBV7-1 - CASSFSGPNTEAFF TGTGCCAGCAGTTTCAGTGGACCGAACACTGAAGCTTTCTTT
- TRBJ2-7 TRBV27 TRBD1 CASSSYGGRDRGQREGDEQYF TGTGCCAGCAGTTCCTACGGCGGAAGGGACAGGGGGCAGCGGGAGGGTGACGAGCAGTACTTC
- TRBJ2-7 TRBV25-1 TRBD1 CASSEYTGGYEQYF TGTGCCAGCAGTGAATATACAGGGGGCTACGAGCAGTACTTC
few TRBJ2-5 TRBV2 TRBD2 CASSQTSGPGVAQYF TGTGCCAGCAGTCAGACTAGCGGGCCAGGGGTGGCCCAGTACTTC
few TRBJ2-7 TRBV7-2 TRBD2 CASSLVGTSGSYEQYF TGTGCCAGCAGCTTAGTAGGGACTAGCGGCTCCTACGAGCAGTACTTC
few TRBJ2-1 TRBV19 - CASSRLGEQFF TGTGCCAGTAGTAGACTCGGTGAGCAGTTCTTC
- TRBJ2-7 TRBV27 - CASSLGGNRYEQYF TGTGCCAGCAGTTTAGGCGGGAACCGCTACGAGCAGTACTTC
- TRBJ2-3 TRBV7-2 TRBD2 CASSQERLAVLTDTQYF TGTGCCAGCAGCCAAGAAAGACTAGCGGTACTCACAGATACGCAGTATTTT
- TRBJ2-7 TRBV7-2 TRBD2 CASSLATSGTHPYEQYF TGTGCCAGCAGCTTAGCCACTAGCGGGACCCACCCCTACGAGCAGTACTTC
few TRBJ2-7 TRBV7-3 TRBD1 CASSLVGVGQATYEQYF TGTGCCAGCAGCTTAGTAGGGGTTGGACAGGCCACCTACGAGCAGTACTTC
- TRBJ2-3 TRBV5-4 TRBD2 CASSPRVAGGTDTQYF TGTGCCAGCAGCCCCCGGGTAGCGGGAGGAACAGATACGCAGTATTTT
few TRBJ2-7 TRBV11-2 - CASSFTGSYEQYF TGTGCCAGCAGCTTTACAGGGTCGTACGAGCAGTACTTC
- TRBJ2-2 TRBV11-1 - CASSFKGPTGELFF TGTGCCAGCAGCTTCAAGGGCCCCACCGGGGAGCTGTTTTTT
few TRBJ2-7 TRBV5-4 - CASSLTGYEQYF TGTGCCAGCAGCTTAACGGGCTACGAGCAGTACTTC
- TRBJ2-5 TRBV5-3 - CASSLEQGRRETQYF TGTGCCAGCAGCTTGGAACAGGGGAGGCGAGAGACCCAGTACTTC
few TRBJ1-5 TRBV28 TRBD1 CASSLGTGGNQPQHF TGTGCCAGCAGTTTAGGGACAGGGGGCAATCAGCCCCAGCATTTT
medium-sized TRBJ1-1 TRBV2 - CASSEQVFTEAFF TGTGCCAGCAGTGAACAGGTCTTCACTGAAGCTTTCTTT
few TRBJ1-2 TRBV6-6 - CASSFGAGGYTF TGTGCCAGCAGTTTCGGGGCGGGTGGCTACACCTTC
few TRBJ1-2 TRBV7-2 TRBD1 CASSQTGWDGYTF TGTGCCAGCAGCCAGACAGGGTGGGATGGCTACACCTTC
medium-sized TRBJ2-1 TRBV19 - CASKEYNEQFF TGTGCCAGTAAAGAGTACAATGAGCAGTTCTTC
medium-sized TRBJ2-1 TRBV28 TRBD2 CASSQGLAGGRYEQFF TGTGCCAGCAGCCAAGGACTAGCGGGAGGGAGGTATGAGCAGTTCTTC
few TRBJ2-5 TRBV5-1 - CASTPGGYQETQYF TGCGCCAGCACTCCGGGTGGGTACCAAGAGACCCAGTACTTC
- TRBJ2-3 TRBV28 - CASSYGTSTDTQYF TGTGCCAGCAGTTATGGCACTAGCACAGATACGCAGTATTTT
- TRBJ2-2 TRBV11-2 - CASSSGPTGELFF TGTGCCAGCAGCTCAGGGCCAACCGGGGAGCTGTTTTTT
- TRBJ2-7 TRBV7-9 - CASSSGLYYEQYF TGTGCCAGCAGCTCGGGACTTTACTACGAGCAGTACTTC
few TRBJ2-5 TRBV29-1 TRBD1 CSVGQGAYFYQETQYF TGCAGCGTTGGGCAGGGGGCCTACTTTTACCAAGAGACCCAGTACTTC
- TRBJ1-4 TRBV19 TRBD1 CASLATGMGNEKLFF TGTGCCAGTTTGGCGACAGGGATGGGTAATGAAAAACTGTTTTTT
few TRBJ2-3 TRBV11-3 TRBD2 CASSLVSSSGSDTQYF TGTGCCAGCAGCTTAGTGTCGTCTAGCGGGAGCGATACGCAGTATTTT
few TRBJ2-1 TRBV6-1 TRBD1 CASKDRMDEQFF TGTGCCAGCAAGGACAGGATGGATGAGCAGTTCTTC
once TRBJ2-3 TRBV27 TRBD2 CASSSGELAGVDTQYF TGTGCCAGCAGTTCCGGAGAACTAGCGGGAGTCGATACGCAGTATTTT
- TRBJ1-6 TRBV5-1 - CASSSAASSYNSPLHF TGCGCCAGCAGCTCCGCCGCGAGCTCCTATAATTCACCCCTCCACTTT
few TRBJ1-1 TRBV6-6 - CASSNLANTEAFF TGTGCCAGCAGTAACCTCGCTAACACTGAAGCTTTCTTT
few TRBJ2-7 TRBV29-1 TRBD1 CSVFGQGAYEQYF TGCAGCGTCTTTGGACAGGGGGCATACGAGCAGTACTTC
- TRBJ1-3 TRBV6-6 - CASSYSRSSGNTIYF TGTGCCAGCAGTTACTCTCGGAGCTCTGGAAACACCATATATTTT
- TRBJ1-2 TRBV28 - CASSLPSWGGYGYTF TGTGCCAGCAGTTTACCGTCCTGGGGAGGCTATGGCTACACCTTC
few TRBJ2-1 TRBV7-9 TRBD1 CASSSSGQVNEQFF TGTGCCAGCAGCTCCTCGGGACAGGTTAATGAGCAGTTCTTC
few TRBJ2-7 TRBV11-3 TRBD1 CASSADRGPYYEQYF TGTGCCAGCAGCGCAGACAGGGGGCCTTACTACGAGCAGTACTTC
few TRBJ2-3 TRBV27 TRBD2 CASSETSGSTDTQYF TGTGCCAGCAGTGAGACTAGCGGGAGCACAGATACGCAGTATTTT
few TRBJ2-7 TRBV5-6 TRBD2 CASSPGTSATYEQYF TGTGCCAGCAGCCCGGGGACTAGCGCCACCTACGAGCAGTACTTC
many TRBJ2-4 TRBV6-5 - CASRPLAKNIQYF TGTGCCAGCCGGCCGTTAGCCAAAAACATTCAGTACTTC
- TRBJ1-2 TRBV6-5 - CASREDSLGGYTF TGTGCCAGCAGAGAGGACAGTCTGGGAGGCTACACCTTC
- TRBJ2-2 TRBV6-1 TRBD1 CASSEWTGTGELFF TGTGCCAGCAGTGAATGGACAGGGACCGGGGAGCTGTTTTTT
- TRBJ2-7 TRBV7-6 - CASSLGAGTPYEQYF TGTGCCAGCAGCTTAGGGGCGGGAACCCCATACGAGCAGTACTTC
few TRBJ2-2 TRBV7-2 - CASSLAGGNTGELFF TGTGCCAGCAGCTTAGCGGGAGGGAACACCGGGGAGCTGTTTTTT
few TRBJ2-7 TRBV6-5 - CASSLAVAKSYEQYF TGTGCCAGCAGTTTGGCCGTAGCCAAATCCTACGAGCAGTACTTC
few TRBJ2-3 TRBV5-8 - CASSLRPGTVLGTDTQYF TGTGCCAGCAGCTTGCGCCCTGGTACGGTTTTAGGCACAGATACGCAGTATTTT
few TRBJ1-2 TRBV10-3 - CASSELSESYTF TGCGCCAGCAGTGAGCTTTCCGAGAGCTACACCTTC
- TRBJ2-7 TRBV5-5 TRBD2 CASSLGGSGIYEQYF TGTGCCAGCAGCTTAGGGGGTAGCGGGATTTACGAGCAGTACTTC
few TRBJ2-7 TRBV11-2 TRBD2 CASSLAAGGSFEQYF TGTGCCAGCAGCTTAGCGGCGGGAGGGTCTTTCGAGCAGTACTTC
- TRBJ2-3 TRBV11-2 TRBD2 CASSSQAGVVGDTQYF TGTGCCAGCAGCTCACAAGCGGGAGTCGTTGGAGATACGCAGTATTTT
- TRBJ2-7 TRBV7-3 - CASSLGRGYEQYF TGTGCCAGCAGCTTAGGAAGGGGCTACGAGCAGTACTTC
- TRBJ2-2 TRBV18 - CASSRLSTGELFF TGTGCCAGCTCAAGACTTTCCACCGGGGAGCTGTTTTTT
few TRBJ1-1 TRBV11-2 - CASSFGQNTEAFF TGTGCCAGCAGCTTCGGACAGAACACTGAAGCTTTCTTT